This T cell receptor beta chain was documented in a study of memory CD4+ T cells and cytomegalovirus serostatus. On this clone: Its antigen is not known.

V lost 7 bases and J 10 bases, leaving 14 bases between the germline ends. Germline CDR1 is MNHNS and CDR2 is SASEGT. CDR3 length: 13 residues. Study findings and constraints: A US-trained random forest predicted CMV serostatus with median AUC around 0.9.

Per the original methods: After removing out-of-frame reads, approximately 2.2 million distinct TCRbeta sequences remained. Some clones are missing from TCRdb's copy, which holds only in-frame ones; the method was immunoSEQ multiplex PCR. The DNA gave D and trimming, while V, J and clone size come from that table. The table includes some 66,000 clones, roughly 76% detected once. The sort gate was single viable CD3+CD4+CD8-CD45RO+ cells for memory CD4+ T cells. CMV serostatus came from serum IgG against pp150, pp28, p38, p52. The source material was memory CD4+ T cells from blood. This chain joins TRBV6-1 and TRBJ1-6; a possible D gene is TRBD1 (6 bases). The receptor comes from an adult in good health and CMV-seropositive. CDR3 region: CASILGGGSPLHF. The CDR3 DNA reads TGTGCCAGCATTTTAGGGGGAGGGTCACCCCTCCACTTT.